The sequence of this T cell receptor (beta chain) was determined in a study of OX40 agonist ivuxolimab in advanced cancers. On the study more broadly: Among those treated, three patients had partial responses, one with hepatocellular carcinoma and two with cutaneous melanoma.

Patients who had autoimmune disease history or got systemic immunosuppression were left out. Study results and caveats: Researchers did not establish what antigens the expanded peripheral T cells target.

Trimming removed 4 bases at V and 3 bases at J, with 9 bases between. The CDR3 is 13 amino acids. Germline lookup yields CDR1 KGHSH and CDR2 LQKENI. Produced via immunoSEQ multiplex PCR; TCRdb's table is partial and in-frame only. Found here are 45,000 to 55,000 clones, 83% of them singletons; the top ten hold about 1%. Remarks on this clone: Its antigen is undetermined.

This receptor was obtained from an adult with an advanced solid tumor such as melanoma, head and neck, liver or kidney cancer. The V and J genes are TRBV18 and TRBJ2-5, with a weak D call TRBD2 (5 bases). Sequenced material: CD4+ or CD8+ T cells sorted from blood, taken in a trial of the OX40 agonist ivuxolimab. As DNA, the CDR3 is TGTGCCAGCTCACTCAACGGGAAAGAGACCCAGTACTTC. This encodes CASSLNGKETQYF.